Listed below are T cell receptor beta chains from one sample, sequenced in a study of shared clonotypes between healthy human individuals. The data were produced by immunoSEQ multiplex PCR, yet TCRdb's version contains in-frame clones alone and is incomplete. The data contain 550,000 to 600,000 clones, around three quarters of them singletons. The sequencing sample was made of PBMCs. The source is a woman in her 40s in good health. Some clones in this sample may be carry-over from other donors' samples. Both conserved end residues are part of each CDR3. D genes are given only for firm matches.

v_gene | d_gene | CDR3aa
TRBV19 | - | CASSMGLGGRETQYF
TRBV7-3 | - | CASSSMGAGKQYF
TRBV28 | - | CASSLATRNYGYTF
TRBV18 | - | CASSPRSERNTGELFF
TRBV7-9 | - | CASSLVDEAWGEKLFF
TRBV4-2 | - | CASSLDQGGHNEQFF
TRBV4-3 | TRBD2 | CASSRGTSGRGYNEQFF
TRBV7-2 | - | CASSLEGYSNQPQHF
TRBV27 | - | CASTPGGSVNYGYTF
TRBV6-5 | - | CASSYRDTVGYEQFF
TRBV5-1 | TRBD1 | CASSLAPQGSGANVLTF
TRBV28 | - | CASSLVRTLEAFF
TRBV6-6 | TRBD1 | CASSYSGTGTDTQYF
TRBV6-5 | TRBD1 | CASSYTGGPSGNTIYF
TRBV19 | - | CASRTTFLAESYNEQFF
TRBV4-1 | TRBD2 | CASSQLAGAATDTQYF
TRBV2 | TRBD1 | CASSDVQGAIQYF
TRBV7-9 | - | CASSWLASTYF
TRBV27 | TRBD2 | CASSLTFLAGVNAAGQYF
TRBV18 | - | CASSPPARRDEQYF
TRBV19 | - | CASSIGHGNSYEQYF
TRBV6-1 | - | CASRPGQLYNEQFF
TRBV7-2 | - | CASSYDGFKQFF
TRBV19 | - | CASSPGQQAGTQYF
TRBV18 | TRBD2 | CASSRLAGLYNEQFF
TRBV10-3 | - | CAISEEGSGWGTQYF
TRBV18 | - | CASSPAGDQPQHF
TRBV9 | - | CASSVANPPDTQYF
TRBV28 | TRBD2 | CASSGSGGPLEQYF
TRBV7-2 | - | CASSLASRFNEKLFF
TRBV28 | - | CASVRDYSGNTIYF
TRBV5-1 | - | CASTTGLQNQETQYF